The rows below give T cell receptor beta chains drawn from one sample of a study of brain T cells in children with intractable seizures. Sequenced by immunoSEQ multiplex PCR; TCRdb stores in-frame clones only, minus some. This table has approximately 77,000 clones, approximately 94% appearing once. The sample here was peripheral blood, taken at surgery. The receptors stem from a boy younger than two with tuberous sclerosis and intractable seizures. Both conserved end residues are part of each CDR3. A D gene is named only where the DNA matches it firmly. Clone size is stated in some rows and not others, as once, few, many or a class when expanded.

CDR3	DNA	V	J	D	size
CASSQSTAYYNEQFF	TGTGCCAGCAGCCAGTCCACTGCCTATTACAATGAGCAGTTCTTC	TRBV4-2	TRBJ2-1	.	.
CASSAGTSGSSYNEQFF	TGTGCCAGCAGCGCCGGGACTAGCGGGAGCTCCTACAATGAGCAGTTCTTC	TRBV9	TRBJ2-1	TRBD2	.
CASSPRTGSYEQYF	TGTGCCAGCAGCCCCCGGACAGGCTCCTACGAGCAGTACTTC	TRBV11-2	TRBJ2-7	TRBD1	.
CASSPADRYGYTF	TGTGCCAGCAGCCCGGCCGACCGATATGGCTACACCTTC	TRBV5-6	TRBJ1-2	.	.
CASDHGRGTRSYEQYF	TGTGCCAGCGATCACGGGAGGGGCACGCGCTCCTACGAGCAGTACTTC	TRBV2	TRBJ2-7	TRBD2	.
CASSQQDRANTEAFF	TGCGCCAGCAGCCAACAAGACAGGGCGAACACTGAAGCTTTCTTT	TRBV4-1	TRBJ1-1	TRBD1	.
CASSPGQGVSGYTF	TGTGCCAGCAGCCCTGGACAGGGGGTTAGTGGCTACACCTTC	TRBV11-2	TRBJ1-2	TRBD1	.
CASSQGGRAGANVLTF	TGTGCCAGCAGCCAAGGAGGAAGGGCTGGGGCCAACGTCCTGACTTTC	TRBV3-1/TRBV3-2	TRBJ2-6	.	.
CASRQGPTSGNTIYF	TGTGCCAGCAGACAGGGGCCCACCTCTGGAAACACCATATATTTT	TRBV6-5	TRBJ1-3	TRBD1	.
CASSYDASGANVLTF	TGTGCCAGCAGTTACGATGCTTCAGGGGCCAACGTCCTGACTTTC	TRBV6-2/TRBV6-3	TRBJ2-6	.	.
CASSEAGSEADTQYF	TGTGCCAGCAGTGAAGCGGGAAGCGAGGCAGATACGCAGTATTTT	TRBV2	TRBJ2-3	.	.
CASSWTELNTIYF	TGTGCCAGCAGCTGGACAGAATTAAACACCATATATTTT	TRBV11-3	TRBJ1-3	.	.
CARSLVETQYF	TGTGCCAGAAGCTTGGTGGAGACCCAGTACTTC	TRBV5-3	TRBJ2-5	.	.
CASSVTGTMGLRNEQFF	TGTGCCAGCAGCGTCACCGGGACTATGGGGCTGAGGAATGAGCAGTTCTTC	TRBV9	TRBJ2-1	TRBD2	.
CASSRDSPGGIYGYTF	TGTGCCAGCAGCCGGGACAGCCCGGGGGGGATCTATGGCTACACCTTC	TRBV6-6	TRBJ1-2	TRBD1	.
CASSYRGDEAFF	TGTGCCAGCAGTTACCGGGGGGACGAAGCTTTCTTT	TRBV6-5	TRBJ1-1	.	.
CASSSPSGVTGELFF	TGTGCCAGCAGCTCCCCTAGCGGGGTAACCGGGGAGCTGTTTTTT	TRBV7-9	TRBJ2-2	TRBD2	.
CASSAGGAINQPQHF	TGTGCCAGCAGTGCGGGAGGGGCTATCAATCAGCCCCAGCATTTT	TRBV2	TRBJ1-5	.	.
CASSAEGPFYGYTF	TGTGCCAGCAGTGCCGAGGGACCGTTTTATGGCTACACCTTC	TRBV27	TRBJ1-2	.	.
CASSLWAQETQYF	TGTGCCAGCTCACTATGGGCCCAAGAGACCCAGTACTTC	TRBV18	TRBJ2-5	.	.
CASSEQTGKVNNQPQHF	TGCGCCAGCAGTGAGCAGACAGGAAAAGTTAACAATCAGCCCCAGCATTTT	TRBV10-2	TRBJ1-5	.	.
CASSPLGDRGVSQPQHF	TGTGCCAGCAGCCCCCTCGGGGACAGGGGGGTTAGCCAGCCCCAGCATTTT	TRBV6-4	TRBJ1-5	TRBD1	.
CASSETTTTNTGELFF	TGTGCCAGCAGTGAAACGACAACAACGAACACCGGGGAGCTGTTTTTT	TRBV2	TRBJ2-2	.	.
CASSQVGISGNTIYF	TGTGCCAGCAGCCAAGTAGGTATCTCTGGAAACACCATATATTTT	TRBV3-1/TRBV3-2	TRBJ1-3	.	few
CASSYFSGRRTGELFF	TGTGCCAGCAGTTACTTTTCGGGCAGGCGGACCGGGGAGCTGTTTTTT	TRBV6-5	TRBJ2-2	.	.
CSARRDDNTGELFF	TGCAGCGCCCGACGGGATGATAACACCGGGGAGCTGTTTTTT	TRBV29-1	TRBJ2-2	.	.
CAISESVTGSYEQYF	TGTGCCATCAGTGAGTCGGTGACAGGGTCCTACGAGCAGTACTTC	TRBV10-3	TRBJ2-7	TRBD1	.
CASSLRGAGWVSTF	TGTGCCAGCAGCTTAAGGGGGGCAGGTTGGGTCTCGACCTTC	TRBV13	TRBJ1-2	.	once
CATSDPDDSGNTIYF	TGTGCCACCAGTGATCCTGACGACTCTGGAAACACCATATATTTT	TRBV24-1	TRBJ1-3	.	few
CASSYSTGTGYEQYF	TGTGCCAGCAGCTACTCGACCGGGACAGGGTACGAGCAGTACTTC	TRBV7-9	TRBJ2-7	TRBD1	.
CASSIVLYQPQHF	TGTGCCAGTAGTATAGTACTATACCAGCCCCAGCATTTT	TRBV19	TRBJ1-5	.	few
CASSLDPDMNTEAFF	TGTGCCAGCAGCTTAGATCCAGACATGAACACTGAAGCTTTCTTT	TRBV11-2	TRBJ1-1	.	.
CASSLPLALRMKETQYF	TGTGCCAGCAGCTTACCATTAGCGTTACGCATGAAAGAGACCCAGTACTTC	TRBV7-2	TRBJ2-5	.	.
CASSLAPGTVNTEAFF	TGTGCCAGCAGCTTAGCCCCCGGGACGGTGAACACTGAAGCTTTCTTT	TRBV7-6	TRBJ1-1	.	.
CASSKEGGIYEQYF	TGCGCCAGCAGCAAGGAGGGCGGCATCTACGAGCAGTACTTC	TRBV5-1	TRBJ2-7	.	.
CASSLQGGYGYTF	TGTGCCAGCAGTTTACAGGGGGGCTATGGCTACACCTTC	TRBV27	TRBJ1-2	TRBD1	.
CASSFGLAGGPTGELFF	TGCGCCAGCAGCTTTGGGCTAGCGGGAGGGCCCACCGGGGAGCTGTTTTTT	TRBV5-1	TRBJ2-2	TRBD2	.
CASSPPGYTIYF	TGTGCCAGCAGTCCTCCGGGGTACACCATATATTTT	TRBV28	TRBJ1-3	.	.
CASTPTGNTEAFF	TGTGCCAGTACCCCGACAGGGAACACTGAAGCTTTCTTT	TRBV19	TRBJ1-1	.	.
CASSLAGGAGNQPQHF	TGTGCCAGCAGCTTGGCGGGGGGCGCGGGGAATCAGCCCCAGCATTTT	TRBV5-6	TRBJ1-5	.	.
CASSDRPSGSPETQYF	TGTGCCAGCAGTGACCGCCCTAGCGGGAGCCCAGAGACCCAGTACTTC	TRBV6-4	TRBJ2-5	TRBD2	.
CASSLAGSDYGYTF	TGTGCCAGCAGCTTAGCAGGGTCGGACTATGGCTACACCTTC	TRBV7-2	TRBJ1-2	.	.
CASSLGDAGNTIYF	TGCGCCAGCAGCTTGGGGGACGCTGGAAACACCATATATTTT	TRBV5-1	TRBJ1-3	.	once
CSVEDPQKETQYF	TGCAGCGTTGAAGACCCACAGAAAGAGACCCAGTACTTC	TRBV29-1	TRBJ2-5	.	.
CASSYSKVGTNTEAFF	TGTGCCAGCAGTTACTCGAAAGTAGGGACGAACACTGAAGCTTTCTTT	TRBV6-5	TRBJ1-1	.	.
CAISEGAPDTQYF	TGTGCCATCAGTGAGGGGGCCCCAGATACGCAGTATTTT	TRBV10-3	TRBJ2-3	.	.
CASRGGLNNTGELFF	TGTGCCAGCAGGGGGGGACTAAATAACACCGGGGAGCTGTTTTTT	TRBV7-3	TRBJ2-2	TRBD2	.
CASSLLTSGGYTF	TGTGCCAGCAGTTTACTTACCAGCGGCGGCTACACCTTC	TRBV28	TRBJ1-2	.	.
CARREATYNEQFF	TGTGCCAGGCGGGAGGCGACCTACAATGAGCAGTTCTTC	TRBV2	TRBJ2-1	TRBD2	.
CASSRQGANTGELFF	TGTGCTAGCTCAAGACAGGGGGCGAACACCGGGGAGCTGTTTTTT	TRBV7-7	TRBJ2-2	TRBD1	.
CASSLFVSSGDTQYF	TGTGCCAGCAGCTTGTTTGTTAGCTCTGGAGATACGCAGTATTTT	TRBV5-8	TRBJ2-3	.	.